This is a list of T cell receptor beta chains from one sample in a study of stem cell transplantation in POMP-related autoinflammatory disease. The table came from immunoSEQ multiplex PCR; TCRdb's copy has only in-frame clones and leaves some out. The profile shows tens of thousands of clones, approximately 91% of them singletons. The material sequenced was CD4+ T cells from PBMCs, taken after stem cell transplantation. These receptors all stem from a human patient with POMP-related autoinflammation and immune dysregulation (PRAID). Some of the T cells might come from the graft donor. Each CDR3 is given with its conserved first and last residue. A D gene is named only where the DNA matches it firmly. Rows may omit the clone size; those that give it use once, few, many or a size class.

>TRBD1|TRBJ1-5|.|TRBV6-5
TGTGCCAGCAGACTCCGACAGGGACACCAGCCCCAGCATTTT
CASRLRQGHQPQHF
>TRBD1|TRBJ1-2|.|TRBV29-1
TGCAGCGTTGCTGGGACAGCAAGTTATGGCTACACCTTC
CSVAGTASYGYTF
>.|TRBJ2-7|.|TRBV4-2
TGTGCCAGCAGCCAGAGTATAAAACTAGACGGGAGTCAGAGTAACCCCTACGAGCAGTACTTC
CASSQSIKLDGSQSNPYEQYF
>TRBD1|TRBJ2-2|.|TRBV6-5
TGTGCCAGTAACAGGGGTCCCGGGGAGCTGTTTTTT
CASNRGPGELFF
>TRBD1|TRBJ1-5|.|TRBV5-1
TGCGCCAGCAGCTTGGAGGGACAGGGTAACCAGCCCCAGCATTTT
CASSLEGQGNQPQHF
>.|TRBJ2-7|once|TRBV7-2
TGTGCCAGCAGCCCCAAGGTGGGCGGATCCTACGAGCAGTACTTC
CASSPKVGGSYEQYF
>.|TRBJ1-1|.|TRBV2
TGTGCCAGCACCGGGGACCTGAACACTGAAGCTTTCTTT
CASTGDLNTEAFF
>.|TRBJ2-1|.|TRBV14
TGTGCCAGCAGCCTGACCAGGTACAATGAGCAGTTCTTC
CASSLTRYNEQFF
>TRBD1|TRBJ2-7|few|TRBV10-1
TGCGCCAGCAACTCGGACAGGGGTGGGCAGCAGTACTTC
CASNSDRGGQQYF
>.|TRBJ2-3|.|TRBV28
TGTGCCAGCAGCCCGGGGTTCGGGCCCACAGATACGCAGTATTTT
CASSPGFGPTDTQYF
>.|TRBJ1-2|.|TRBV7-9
TGTGCCAGCAGCTTAGCCAGGGCTGGCTACACCTTC
CASSLARAGYTF
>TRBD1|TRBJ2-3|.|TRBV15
TGTGCCACCAGCAGAGAGGGACAGGGGGGAGATACGCAGTATTTT
CATSREGQGGDTQYF